This TCR beta chain was sequenced during a study of identical twins. Via MiXCR, TCRdb re-called the 5' RACE reads, giving one row per CDR3 protein. The sample consists of 350,000 or so distinct CDR3 sequences, approximately 8.7% of them appearing once. Germline V gene sequence: CDR1 MNHNY, CDR2 SVGAGI (reference sequence). The CDR3 runs to 14 residues. Trimming cost V 6 bases and J 3 bases; bases outside gene matches: 6. This clonotype was observed a few times. This receptor was taken from a woman in her fifties or sixties in good health. This chain joins TRBV6-6 and TRBJ2-7; 9 nucleotides align to TRBD2. The material sequenced was naive T cells sorted from blood. CDR3 in amino acids: CASSLRLAVYEQYF. CDR3 bases: TGTGCCAGCAGCTTAAGACTAGCGGTCTACGAGCAGTACTTC.